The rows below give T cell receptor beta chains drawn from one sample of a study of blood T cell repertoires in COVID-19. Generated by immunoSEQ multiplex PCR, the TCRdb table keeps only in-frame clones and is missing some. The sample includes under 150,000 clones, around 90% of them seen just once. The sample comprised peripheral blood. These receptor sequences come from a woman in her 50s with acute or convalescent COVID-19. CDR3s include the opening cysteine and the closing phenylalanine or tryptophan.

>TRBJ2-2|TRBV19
CASSIGTSGSGNTGELFF
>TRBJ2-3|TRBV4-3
CASSQDGGGRTDTQYF
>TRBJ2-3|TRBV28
CASSASPFWDTQYF
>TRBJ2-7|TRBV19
CASSMGVGLAVYEQYF
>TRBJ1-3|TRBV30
CAWSQKGSGNTIYF
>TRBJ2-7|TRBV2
CASSEAGLAGSKRSYEQYF
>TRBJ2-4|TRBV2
CASTGTGGNIQYF
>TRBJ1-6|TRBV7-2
CASSSLTGGFSPLHF
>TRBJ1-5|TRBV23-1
CASSQSIGTVNQPQHF
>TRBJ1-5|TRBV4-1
CASSSPGQGAPGQPQHF
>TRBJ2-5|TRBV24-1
CATSDLTRGDGETQYF
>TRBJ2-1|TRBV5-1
CASSGGNEQFF
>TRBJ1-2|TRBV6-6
CASSPQENYGYTF
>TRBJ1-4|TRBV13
CASSPGPQGQEKLFF
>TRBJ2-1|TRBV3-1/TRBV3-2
CASSQADLLGQFF
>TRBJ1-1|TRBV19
CASSIEGDTEAFF
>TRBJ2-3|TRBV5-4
CASSIRGPTDTQYF
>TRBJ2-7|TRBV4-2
CASSATSGGYEQYF
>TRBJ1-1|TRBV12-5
CASWTGQVNTEAFF
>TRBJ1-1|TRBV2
CAREGQMNTEAFF
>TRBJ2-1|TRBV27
CASSFLQGPQFF
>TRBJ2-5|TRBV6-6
CASSQLDHWDREETQYF
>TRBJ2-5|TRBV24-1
CATRQGETQYF
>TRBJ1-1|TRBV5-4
CASSLRGTEAFF
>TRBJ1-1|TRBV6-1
CASSEGGGPTEAFF
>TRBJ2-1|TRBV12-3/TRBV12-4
CASSSRGPHEQFF
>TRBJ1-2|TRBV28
CASSFSLSSGYTF
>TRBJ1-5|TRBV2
CASKGARGKQPQHF
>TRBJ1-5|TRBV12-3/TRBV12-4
CASSLGGQPQHF
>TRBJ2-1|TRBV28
CASSFGRDGEQFF
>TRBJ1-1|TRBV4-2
CASSQDNSRSEAFF
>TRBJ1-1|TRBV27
CASSLARTDMNTEAFF
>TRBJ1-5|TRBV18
CASSSMREGHTPNQPQHF
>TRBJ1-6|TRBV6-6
CASCPGDGYNSPLHF